Listed here are 13 T cell receptor beta chains from one sample, sequenced in a study of blood T cell repertoires in COVID-19. Repertoires were generated with immunoSEQ multiplex PCR, while TCRdb's copy carries only in-frame clones and drops some. The sample holds about 130,000 clones; about four fifths are singletons and the top ten take roughly 10%. Source material: peripheral blood. These receptors all stem from a man aged 55 to 70 with acute or convalescent COVID-19.

The rearrangement joins TRBV25-1 to TRBJ1-2; no definite D call. The germline V and J ends were trimmed by 0 bases and 6 bases, with 11 bases remaining between them. The CDR3 covers 14 residues. The germline gives CDR1 MGHDK, CDR2 SYGVNS. CDR3 DNA: TGTGCCAGCAGTGAATATACTTCCAGCGATGGCTACACCTTC. Residues: CASSEYTSSDGYTF.

This clone was counted a single time. V and J are TRBV5-1 and TRBJ1-2; 8 positions agree with TRBD1. Per the germline V gene, CDR1 is SGHRS and CDR2 is YFSETQ. Trimming cost V 1 base and J 4 bases; bases outside gene matches: 6. CDR3 size: 15 residues. CDR3 DNA: TGCGCCAGCAGCTTGCAGACAGGGGATGCCTATGGCTACACCTTC. Translating it yields CASSLQTGDAYGYTF.

The CDR3 region has the DNA TGTGCCAGCAGCTTAGGTCTTCTAGCGGGCCAAGAGACCCAGTACTTC. Translation gives CASSLGLLAGQETQYF. This chain joins TRBV7-2 and TRBJ2-5, with 8 bases lining up with TRBD2. The junction had 5 bases not matched to a gene; V was cut back by 1 base and J by 1 base. Looked up from germline, CDR1 is SGHTA and CDR2 is FQGNSA. This CDR3 comprises 16 residues.

This clone was observed a single time. The genes are TRBV21-1 and TRBJ1-1. TRBV21-1 is shown as a pseudogene. The CDR3 totals 14 residues. The CDR3 is CASSPSRRGAEAFF. CDR3 DNA sequence: TGTGCCAGCAGCCCTTCTCGTCGAGGCGCTGAAGCTTTCTTT.

This chain uses TRBV27 with TRBJ1-2; D may be TRBD1 (6 bases). V was clipped by 3 bases and J by 2 bases, with 10 bases between them. CDR1 and CDR2 from the germline V gene are MNHEY and SMNVEV (reference sequence). This CDR3 has 14 residues. CDR3: CASSFQGINYGYTF. The CDR3 nucleotides are TGTGCCAGCAGTTTTCAGGGGATAAACTATGGCTACACCTTC.

The genes are TRBV11-3 and TRBJ2-1; 13 bases are a match to TRBD2. The germline V gene has CDR1 SGHNT and CDR2 YENEEA. CDR3 length: 15 amino acids. Germline trimming cut 4 bases from V and 5 bases from J; bases unmatched to any gene: 2. The CDR3 coding sequence is TGTGCCAGCAGCTCGGGACTAGCGGGGAACAATGAGCAGTTCTTC. This translates into CASSSGLAGNNEQFF.

This clone came up once. The chain recombines TRBV30 with TRBJ1-5; unclear D gene. CDR3 length: 14 amino acids. Germline V gene data show CDR1 as GTSNPN and CDR2 as SVGIG (reference sequence). V lost 3 bases and J lost 3, with 12 bases in between. This CDR3 is CAWSRGQFNQPQHF. In DNA form, the CDR3 reads TGTGCCTGGAGCCGAGGGCAGTTCAATCAGCCCCAGCATTTT.

The chain combines TRBV14 with TRBJ2-5, with D possibly matching TRBD1 (6 bases). Germline V gene data show CDR1 as SGHDN and CDR2 as FVKESK. V shed 1 base and J shed 5 bases, with 17 bases lying between them. This CDR3 has 16 residues. CDR3 sequence reads: CASSQGGRGFVETQYF. The CDR3 DNA follows: TGTGCCAGCAGCCAAGGGGGCAGGGGATTTGTTGAGACCCAGTACTTC.

V usage is TRBV3-1 (or the pseudogene TRBV3-2) and J usage is TRBJ1-2, with 8 nucleotides matching TRBD1. The V segment lost 5 bases and the J segment 8 bases; nucleotides outside the gene matches: 7. Germline V gives CDR1 LGHDT, CDR2 YNNKEL (reference sequence). The CDR3 consists of 13 residues. Here the CDR3 reads CASSLGTGRGYTF. CDR3 nucleotide sequence: TGTGCCAGCAGCTTAGGGACAGGCCGGGGCTACACCTTC.

In its sample, this clone was seen many times. V and J are TRBV11-3 and TRBJ1-1, with D uncertain. Trimming took 1 base from V and 5 from J, leaving 14 bases between them. The CDR3 length is 15 residues. From germline, CDR1 is SGHNT and CDR2 YENEEA. The CDR3 DNA sequence: TGTGCCAGCAGCTTAGGGAGGCTCCGGGAAACTGAAGCTTTCTTT. Translating it yields CASSLGRLRETEAFF.

The chain combines TRBV28 with TRBJ2-1, with 9 bases aligning to TRBD2. Losses at the gene ends were 8 bases for V and 10 bases for J; bases not matched to a gene: 9. The CDR3 contains 13 residues. Germline CDR1 is MDHEN and CDR2 is SYDVKM. Here the CDR3 DNA reads TGTGCCAGCTGCCGACTAGCGGCCAAGGAGCAGTTCTTC. Residues: CASCRLAAKEQFF.

Comment on this clone: Since the CDR3 does not end with the conserved phenylalanine or tryptophan, this likely comes from a read error. The limits of the CDR3 on the DNA are not certain, so only TCRdb's listed CDR3 is given. The gene calls are TRBV29-1 and TRBJ1-1; the D call in the table, TRBD1, was not verified against the DNA. Germline V gene sequence: CDR1 SQVTM, CDR2 ANQGSEA. A total of 10 residues make up the CDR3, ends included. The CDR3 reads CSVDAGGAAV.

This clone was picked up a small number of times. The DNA of the CDR3 is TGTGCCAGCAGCCTAGAGCTAGCGGGAGGTCGGGGCACAGATACGCAGTATTTT. This encodes CASSLELAGGRGTDTQYF. The V gene is TRBV4-2, the J gene TRBJ2-3; 11 bases are shared with TRBD2. V lost 4 bases, J lost 1 base, and 10 bases stayed unmatched. Per germline, CDR1 LGHNA and CDR2 YNFKEQ. This CDR3 is built from 18 residues.